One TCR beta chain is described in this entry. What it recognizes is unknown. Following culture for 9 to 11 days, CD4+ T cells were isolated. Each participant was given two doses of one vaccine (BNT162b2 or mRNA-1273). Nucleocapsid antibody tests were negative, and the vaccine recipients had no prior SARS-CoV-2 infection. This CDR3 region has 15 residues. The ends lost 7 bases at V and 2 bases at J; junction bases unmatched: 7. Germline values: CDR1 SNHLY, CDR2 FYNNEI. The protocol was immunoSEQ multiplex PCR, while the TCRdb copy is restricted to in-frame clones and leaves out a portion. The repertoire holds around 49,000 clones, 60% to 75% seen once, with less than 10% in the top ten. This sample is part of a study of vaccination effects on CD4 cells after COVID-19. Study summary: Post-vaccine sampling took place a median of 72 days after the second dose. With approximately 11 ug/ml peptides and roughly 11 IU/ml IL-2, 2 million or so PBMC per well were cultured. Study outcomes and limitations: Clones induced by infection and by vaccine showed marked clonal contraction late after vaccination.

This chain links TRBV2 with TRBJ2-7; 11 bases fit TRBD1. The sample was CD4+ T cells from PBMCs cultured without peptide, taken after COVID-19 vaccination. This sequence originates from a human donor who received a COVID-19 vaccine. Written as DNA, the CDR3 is TGTGCCAGCATCCCGGGACAGGGGGAAACCTACGAGCAGTACTTC. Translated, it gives CASIPGQGETYEQYF.